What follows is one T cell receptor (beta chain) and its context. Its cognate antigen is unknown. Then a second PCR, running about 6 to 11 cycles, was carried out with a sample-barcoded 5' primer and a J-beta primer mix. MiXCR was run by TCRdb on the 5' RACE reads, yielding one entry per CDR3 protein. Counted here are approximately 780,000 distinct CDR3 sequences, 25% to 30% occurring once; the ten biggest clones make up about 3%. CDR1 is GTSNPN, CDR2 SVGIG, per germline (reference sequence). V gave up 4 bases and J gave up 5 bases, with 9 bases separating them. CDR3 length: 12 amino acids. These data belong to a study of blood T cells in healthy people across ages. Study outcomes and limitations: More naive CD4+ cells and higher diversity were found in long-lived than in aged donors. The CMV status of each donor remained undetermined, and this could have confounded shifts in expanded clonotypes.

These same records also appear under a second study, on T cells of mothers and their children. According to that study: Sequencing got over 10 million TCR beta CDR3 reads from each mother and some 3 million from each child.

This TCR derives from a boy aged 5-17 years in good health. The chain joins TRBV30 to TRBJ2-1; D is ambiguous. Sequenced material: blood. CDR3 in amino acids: CAWTGLNNEQFF. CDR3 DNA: TGTGCCTGGACCGGGTTAAACAATGAGCAGTTCTTC.